This T cell receptor (beta chain) was retrieved from a study of blood T cell repertoires in COVID-19. V lost 0 bases, J lost 4 bases, and 9 bases stayed unmatched. The V gene's germline CDR1 is SGHRS and CDR2 YFSETQ. This CDR3 spans 17 amino acids. Profiled with immunoSEQ multiplex PCR; TCRdb holds only in-frame clones, not every one. The top ten clones hold around 8.2% of a sample with 180,000 or so clones, 65% to 90% of them seen once. The chain links TRBV5-1 to TRBJ1-4; 7 nucleotides line up with TRBD1. The sequence was collected from a man aged 60 to 75 with acute or convalescent COVID-19. What was sequenced was peripheral blood. CDR3 nucleotides: TGCGCCAGCAGCTTGGCCGGGTTGTCAGGGGGTAATGAAAAACTGTTTTTT. It specifies CASSLAGLSGGNEKLFF.